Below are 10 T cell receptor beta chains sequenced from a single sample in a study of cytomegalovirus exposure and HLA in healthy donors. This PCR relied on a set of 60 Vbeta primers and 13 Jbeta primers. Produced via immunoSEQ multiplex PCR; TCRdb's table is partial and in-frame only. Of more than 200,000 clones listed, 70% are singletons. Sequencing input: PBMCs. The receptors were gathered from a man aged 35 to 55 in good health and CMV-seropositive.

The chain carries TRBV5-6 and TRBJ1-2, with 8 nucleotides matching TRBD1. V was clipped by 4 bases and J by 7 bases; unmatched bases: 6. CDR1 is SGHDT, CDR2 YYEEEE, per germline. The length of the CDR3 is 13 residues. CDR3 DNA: TGTGCCAGCAGCCAGACAGGGGATGCTGGCTACACCTTC. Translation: CASSQTGDAGYTF. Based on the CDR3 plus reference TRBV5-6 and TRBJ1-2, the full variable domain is DAGVTQSPTHLIKTRGQQVTLRCSPKSGHDTVSWYQQALGQGPQFIFQYYEEEERQRGNFPDRFSGHQFPNYSSELNVNALLLGDSALYLCASSQTGDAGYTFGSGTRLTVV.

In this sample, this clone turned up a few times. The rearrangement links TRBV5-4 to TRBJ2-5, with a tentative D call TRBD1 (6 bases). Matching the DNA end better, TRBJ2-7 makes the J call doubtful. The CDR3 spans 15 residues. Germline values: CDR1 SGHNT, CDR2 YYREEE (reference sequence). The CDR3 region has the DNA TGTGCCAGCAGCTTGAAGACAGGCGGATCGTACGAGCAGTACTTC. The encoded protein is CASSLKTGGSYEQYF.

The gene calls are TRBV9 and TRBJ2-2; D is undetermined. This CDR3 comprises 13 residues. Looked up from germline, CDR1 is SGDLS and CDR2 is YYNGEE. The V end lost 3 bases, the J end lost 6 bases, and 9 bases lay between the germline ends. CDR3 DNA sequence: TGTGCCAGCAGCGAGCTAGTCCCCGGGGAGCTGTTTTTT. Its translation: CASSELVPGELFF.

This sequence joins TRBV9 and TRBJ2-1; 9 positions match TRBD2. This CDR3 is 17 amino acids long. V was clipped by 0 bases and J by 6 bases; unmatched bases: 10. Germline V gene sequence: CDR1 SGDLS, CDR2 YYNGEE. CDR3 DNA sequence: TGTGCCAGCAGCGTAGGGGGGGGTAGCGGGGGAACCAATGAGCAGTTCTTC. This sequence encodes CASSVGGGSGGTNEQFF.

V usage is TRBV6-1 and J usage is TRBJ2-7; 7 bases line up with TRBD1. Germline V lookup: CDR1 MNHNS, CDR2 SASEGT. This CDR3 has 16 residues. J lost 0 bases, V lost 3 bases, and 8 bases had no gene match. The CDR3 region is CASSDRSRDSSYEQYF. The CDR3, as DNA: TGTGCCAGCAGTGATCGTTCCCGGGACAGCTCCTACGAGCAGTACTTC.

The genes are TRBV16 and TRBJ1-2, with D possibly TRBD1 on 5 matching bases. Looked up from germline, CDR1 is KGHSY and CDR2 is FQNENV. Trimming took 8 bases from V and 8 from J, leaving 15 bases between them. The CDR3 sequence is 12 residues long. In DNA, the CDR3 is TGTGCCAGCCGGGTCATGGAGGGGGGCTACACCTTC. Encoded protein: CASRVMEGGYTF.

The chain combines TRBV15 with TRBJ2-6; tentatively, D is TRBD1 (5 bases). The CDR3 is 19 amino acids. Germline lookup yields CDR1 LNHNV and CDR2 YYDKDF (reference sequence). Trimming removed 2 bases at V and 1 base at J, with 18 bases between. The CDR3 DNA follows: TGTGCCACCAGCAGATATGACAGTGGGTATTCATCTGGGGCCAACGTCCTGACTTTC. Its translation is CATSRYDSGYSSGANVLTF.

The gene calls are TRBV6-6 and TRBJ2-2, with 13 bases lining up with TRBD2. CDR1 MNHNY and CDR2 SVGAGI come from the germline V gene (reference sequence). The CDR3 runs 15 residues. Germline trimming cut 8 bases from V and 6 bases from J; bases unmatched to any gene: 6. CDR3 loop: CASLTSGGAAGELFF. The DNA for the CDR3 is TGTGCCAGCTTAACTAGCGGGGGGGCGGCCGGGGAGCTGTTTTTT.

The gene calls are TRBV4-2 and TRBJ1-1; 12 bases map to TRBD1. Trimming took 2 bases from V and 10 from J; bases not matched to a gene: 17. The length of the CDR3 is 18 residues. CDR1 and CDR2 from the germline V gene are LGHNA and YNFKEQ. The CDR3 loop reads CASSQFEGGQGAARGAFF. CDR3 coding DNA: TGTGCCAGCAGCCAATTCGAGGGGGGACAGGGGGCGGCTCGCGGAGCTTTCTTT.

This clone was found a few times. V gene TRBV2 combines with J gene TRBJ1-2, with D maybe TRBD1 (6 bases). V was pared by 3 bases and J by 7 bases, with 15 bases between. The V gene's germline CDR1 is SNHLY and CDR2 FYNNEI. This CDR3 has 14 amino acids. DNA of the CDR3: TGTGCCAGCAGTGATAACAGGGTCGTTGGTGGCTACACCTTC. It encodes CASSDNRVVGGYTF.